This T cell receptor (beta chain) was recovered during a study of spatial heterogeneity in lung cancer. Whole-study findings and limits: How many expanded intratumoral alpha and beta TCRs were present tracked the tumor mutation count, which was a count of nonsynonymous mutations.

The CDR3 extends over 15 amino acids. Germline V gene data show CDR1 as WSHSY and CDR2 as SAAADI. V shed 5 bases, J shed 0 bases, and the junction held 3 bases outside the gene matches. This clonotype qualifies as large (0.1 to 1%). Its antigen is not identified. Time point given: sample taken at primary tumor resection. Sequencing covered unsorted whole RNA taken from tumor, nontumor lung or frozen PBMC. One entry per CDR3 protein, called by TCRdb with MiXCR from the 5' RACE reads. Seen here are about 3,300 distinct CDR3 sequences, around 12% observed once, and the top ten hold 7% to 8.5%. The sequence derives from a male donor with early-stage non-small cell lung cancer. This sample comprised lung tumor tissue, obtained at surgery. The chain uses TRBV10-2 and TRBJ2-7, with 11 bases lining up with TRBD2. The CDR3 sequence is CASSPTSGASYEQYF. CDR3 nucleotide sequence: TGCGCCAGCAGTCCGACTAGCGGGGCCTCCTACGAGCAGTACTTC.